A single sample is the source of the 27 T cell receptor beta chains below, sequenced in a study of T-cell memory formation after mild COVID-19. TCRdb re-called the 5' RACE reads with MiXCR, one entry per CDR3 protein. The sample includes 540,000 or so distinct CDR3 sequences, just over 20% of them seen just once. Material for sequencing was PBMCs or a T cell subset sorted from them (not recorded which). The receptors derive from an adult woman who had mild COVID-19 (a few samples of this study predate the infection). Cell type and time point are not known.

The chain recombines TRBV5-1 with TRBJ2-1; 10 positions agree with TRBD2. The germline gives CDR1 SGHRS, CDR2 YFSETQ. The CDR3 loop spans 15 amino acids. Germline trimming cut 0 bases from V and 5 bases from J; bases unmatched to any gene: 2. The CDR3 DNA reads as TGCGCCAGCAGCTTGGAAGGGACTAGCGACAATGAGCAGTTCTTC. Protein sequence: CASSLEGTSDNEQFF.

The chain uses TRBV12-3 or TRBV12-4 and TRBJ1-1; 10 nucleotides agree with TRBD1. The CDR3 is 16 amino acids. V lost 2 bases and J lost 1; bases outside the gene matches: 4. The CDR3 nucleotides are TGTGCCAGCAGTTTAAGGACAGGGGGTGAGAACACTGAAGCTTTCTTT. It encodes CASSLRTGGENTEAFF.

V and J are TRBV7-3 and TRBJ2-3; 7 bases are a match to TRBD2. This CDR3 is built from 15 residues. V lost 5 bases to trimming and J lost 0 bases; unmatched junction nucleotides: 5. The V gene's germline CDR1 is SGHTA and CDR2 FQGTGA. The CDR3 DNA is TGTGCCAGCAGCCAACTAGCGTCTAGCACAGATACGCAGTATTTT. Encoded protein: CASSQLASSTDTQYF.

This chain uses TRBV6-2 or TRBV6-3 with TRBJ2-3; tentatively, D is TRBD2 (6 bases). Trimming cost V 3 bases and J 4 bases, with 11 bases left between them. The CDR3 is made up of 14 amino acids. Germline CDR1 reads MNHEY; CDR2 reads SVGEGT. Here the CDR3 reads CASSYSGAPDTQYF. CDR3 nucleotide sequence: TGTGCCAGCAGTTATAGCGGAGCCCCAGATACGCAGTATTTT.

This clonotype came up a few times. V usage is TRBV6-1 and J usage is TRBJ1-1; the D gene is possibly TRBD1 (5 bases). Germline assignment: CDR1 MNHNS and CDR2 SASEGT. Between the trimmed V and J ends, which lost 4 bases and 4 bases, there was a span of 10 bases. This CDR3 comprises 13 residues. CDR3 loop: CASSVWQGTEAFF. The CDR3 DNA reads TGTGCCAGCAGTGTATGGCAGGGCACTGAAGCTTTCTTT.

The chain is built from TRBV6-5 and TRBJ2-1; weak D call: TRBD2 (6 bases). CDR3 size: 12 residues. The germline V gene has CDR1 MNHEY and CDR2 SVGAGI. V was shortened by 0 bases and J by 10 bases, with 7 bases between the two germline ends. The CDR3 here is CASSYSGGEQFF. As DNA, the CDR3 is TGTGCCAGCAGTTACTCTGGGGGGGAGCAGTTCTTC.

The chain is built from TRBV24-1 and TRBJ2-1; 7 bases map to TRBD1. Germline values: CDR1 KGHDR, CDR2 SFDVKD. CDR3 length equals 15 residues. The V segment lost 0 bases and the J segment 8 bases; nucleotides outside the gene matches: 6. CDR3 DNA: TGTGCCACCAGTGATTTGAAGGGGGCGGGCCATGAGCAGTTCTTC. Protein: CATSDLKGAGHEQFF.

There are a few counts of this clonotype. The chain employs TRBV20-1 and TRBJ2-7; TRBD2 matches at 8 bases. Germline V CDR1 and CDR2: DFQATT, SNEGSKA (reference sequence). J was trimmed by 1 base and V by 3 bases; bases with no gene match: 11. The CDR3 runs to 16 residues. The CDR3 sequence is CSASARRTGGSYEQYF. In DNA, the CDR3 is TGCAGTGCTAGTGCTCGTCGAACGGGAGGGTCCTACGAGCAGTACTTC.

This clonotype came up a few times. The chain joins TRBV20-1 to TRBJ2-3, with 9 bases matching TRBD2. V was clipped by 5 bases and J by 0 bases; unmatched bases: 9. CDR1 is DFQATT and CDR2 is SNEGSKA in the germline V gene (reference sequence). The length of the CDR3 is 16 residues. The CDR3 loop is CSAGPFAGGSTDTQYF. DNA for the CDR3: TGCAGTGCTGGACCTTTTGCGGGGGGGAGCACAGATACGCAGTATTTT.

This clonotype was observed many times. The genes are TRBV7-3 and TRBJ2-2; tentatively, D is TRBD1 or TRBD2 (5 bases each). V was shortened by 5 bases and J by 3 bases, with 13 bases between the two germline ends. This CDR3 is 15 amino acids long. Germline CDR1 reads SGHTA; CDR2 reads FQGTGA. The CDR3 loop reads CASSLGLGDTGELFF. CDR3 DNA: TGTGCCAGCAGCCTCGGTTTGGGGGACACCGGGGAGCTGTTTTTT.

The chain is built from TRBV2 and TRBJ2-5, with a tentative D call TRBD2 (5 bases). CDR1 is SNHLY, CDR2 FYNNEI, per germline. V was trimmed by 2 bases and J by 5 bases, leaving 9 bases between them. The CDR3 is made up of 13 amino acids. The CDR3 DNA sequence: TGTGCCAGCAGTGAACTAGCCCTGGAGACCCAGTACTTC. The encoded protein is CASSELALETQYF.

Worth noting for this clonotype: Mismatch with germline at one junction end may stem from a read error. The chain is built from TRBV7-8 and TRBJ2-5; 8 bases map to TRBD1. The CDR3 totals 15 residues. The germline gives CDR1 SGHVS, CDR2 FQNEAQ. CDR3 region: CAISPGQGTVETQYF. DNA for the CDR3: TGTGCCATCAGCCCTGGACAGGGAACGGTGGAGACCCAGTACTTC.

This chain links TRBV7-9 with TRBJ2-3, with D possibly being TRBD1 or TRBD2 (7 bases each). Per the germline V gene, CDR1 is SEHNR and CDR2 is FQNEAQ (reference sequence). This CDR3 spans 16 amino acids. Trimming removed 5 bases at V and 3 bases at J, with 18 bases between. Here the CDR3 DNA reads TGTGCCAGCAGCCAAGGGGAGGGGGCGCGGACAGATACGCAGTATTTT. This sequence encodes CASSQGEGARTDTQYF.

This clonotype was found a few times. J is TRBJ2-7 and V is TRBV7-9; 8 nucleotides agree with TRBD1. The CDR3 spans 19 residues. V gave up 0 bases and J gave up 2 bases; unmatched junction bases: 15. Per germline, CDR1 SEHNR and CDR2 FQNEAQ (reference sequence). The chain's CDR3 is CASSLARTGRLRPTYEQYF. CDR3 nucleotides: TGTGCCAGCAGCTTAGCCCGGACAGGGCGGCTACGCCCCACCTACGAGCAGTACTTC.

This clonotype was counted between two and nine times. The V call is TRBV7-9, the J call TRBJ2-7, with 9 bases aligning to TRBD2. The germline V gene encodes CDR1 SEHNR and CDR2 FQNEAQ (reference sequence). The trim removed 1 base at V and 5 bases at J, leaving 9 bases unmatched. The CDR3 is made up of 16 amino acids. The CDR3: CASSLVDWTSENEQYF. The CDR3 DNA reads TGTGCCAGCAGCTTAGTAGATTGGACTAGCGAGAACGAGCAGTACTTC.

This rearrangement joins TRBV5-1 to TRBJ1-1; tentative D call: TRBD1 (6 bases). There are 15 residues in the CDR3. Trimming removed 0 bases from V and 2 bases from J, with 11 bases in between. Germline V lookup: CDR1 SGHRS, CDR2 YFSETQ. CDR3 residues: CASSLGPGANTEAFF. In DNA form, the CDR3 reads TGCGCCAGCAGCTTGGGTCCGGGGGCTAACACTGAAGCTTTCTTT.

This clonotype turned up a few times. As DNA, the CDR3 is TGTGCCAGCAGCTTAGTACGGGACGGATCCTACGAGCAGTACTTC. Translating it yields CASSLVRDGSYEQYF. This chain links TRBV7-9 with TRBJ2-7; D is perhaps TRBD1 or TRBD2 (5 bases each). This CDR3 is 15 amino acids long. Per germline, CDR1 SEHNR and CDR2 FQNEAQ (reference sequence). V lost 1 base and J lost 1, with 11 bases in between.

This clonotype was counted only a few times. This chain joins TRBV19 and TRBJ2-3; unclear D gene. The CDR3 length is 15 residues. Germline CDR1 is LNHDA and CDR2 is SQIVND (reference sequence). V gave up 4 bases and J gave up 2 bases, with 13 bases separating them. The CDR3 protein is CASSTSGTPTDTQYF. The CDR3 DNA reads as TGTGCCAGTAGTACCTCGGGTACCCCCACAGATACGCAGTATTTT. The entire variable domain, with the rest obtained from reference TRBV19 and TRBJ2-3, is as follows: DGGITQSPKYLFRKEGQNVTLSCEQNLNHDAMYWYRQDPGQGLRLIYYSQIVNDFQKGDIAEGYSVSREKKESFPLTVTSAQKNPTAFYLCASSTSGTPTDTQYFGPGTRLTVL.

This clonotype was recorded a few times. This chain links TRBV12-3 or TRBV12-4 with TRBJ2-3; 7 bases fit TRBD2. The J segment lost 3 bases and the V segment lost 2 bases, leaving 8 bases of the junction unmatched. This CDR3 spans 16 amino acids. CDR3 coding DNA: TGTGCCAGCAGTTTAACGCTAGCGGAGGGGACAGATACGCAGTATTTT. As protein: CASSLTLAEGTDTQYF.

The sample holds a few counts of this clonotype. V and J are TRBV6-5 and TRBJ1-6; 12 bases match TRBD1. Germline lookup yields CDR1 MNHEY and CDR2 SVGAGI. V was clipped by 6 bases and J by 7 bases; unmatched bases: 10. This CDR3 spans 17 amino acids. CDR3 bases: TGTGCCAGCAGCCGATTACAGGGACAGGGGGCGAATTCACCCCTCCACTTT. As protein: CASSRLQGQGANSPLHF.

This clonotype was observed a handful of times. Here the CDR3 DNA reads TGTGCCAGCAGCCAACTAGCGGGAGGACACTACAATGAGCAGTTCTTC. Amino acid sequence: CASSQLAGGHYNEQFF. V usage is TRBV5-5 and J usage is TRBJ2-1; 12 bases fit TRBD2. Germline V gives CDR1 SGHKS, CDR2 YYEKEE (reference sequence). The CDR3 loop spans 16 amino acids. With 4 bases clipped from V and 3 bases from J, the junction kept 5 bases outside the gene matches.

The chain is built from TRBV18 and TRBJ1-2; tentative D call: TRBD1 (6 bases). The CDR3 extends over 15 amino acids. Germline V gives CDR1 KGHSH, CDR2 LQKENI. Trimming shortened V by 0 bases and J by 4 bases, and 12 bases separated the two germline ends. CDR3: CASSPPGGLSYGYTF. The CDR3 DNA reads TGTGCCAGCTCACCACCGGGGGGGCTTAGCTATGGCTACACCTTC.

This clonotype was seen a handful of times. The CDR3 spells CASSVPSGGAVWNPNEQFF. The CDR3 DNA reads as TGTGCCAGCAGCGTACCTAGCGGGGGGGCGGTATGGAACCCCAATGAGCAGTTCTTC. J is TRBJ2-1 and V is TRBV9; 12 nucleotides match TRBD2. The germline CDR1 and CDR2 sequences are SGDLS and YYNGEE. The ends lost 1 base at V and 6 bases at J; junction bases unmatched: 14. CDR3 length: 19 residues.

The rearrangement joins TRBV3-1 to TRBJ1-4; D not resolved. V was shortened by 3 bases and J by 3 bases, with 8 bases between the two germline ends. The CDR3 has 14 residues. Germline values: CDR1 LGHDT, CDR2 YNNKEL (reference sequence). CDR3 nucleotides: TGTGCCAGCAGCCATTGGGCCCCTAATGAAAAACTGTTTTTT. It yields the protein CASSHWAPNEKLFF.

The chain joins TRBV7-9 to TRBJ2-1; D remains unclear. V was cut by 4 bases and J by 5 bases, with 18 bases left in between. Germline lookup yields CDR1 SEHNR and CDR2 FQNEAQ (reference sequence). The CDR3 totals 16 residues. The CDR3 loop reads CASSSEHHPRNNEQFF. CDR3 in DNA: TGTGCCAGCAGCTCGGAGCACCACCCTCGAAACAATGAGCAGTTCTTC.

Only a few counts were recorded for this clonotype. The chain uses TRBV6-6 and TRBJ2-7; weak D call: TRBD2 (7 bases). Trimming took 4 bases from V and 6 from J, leaving 19 bases between them. In germline, CDR1 is MNHNY, CDR2 SVGAGI (reference sequence). CDR3 size: 15 residues. The CDR3 region is CASSSRRGGALEQYF. CDR3 coding DNA: TGTGCCAGCAGTTCCCGTAGAGGGGGGGCCCTCGAGCAGTACTTC.

The chain employs TRBV14 and TRBJ2-2; D remains unclear. The CDR3 covers 16 residues. From germline, CDR1 is SGHDN and CDR2 FVKESK. V shed 4 bases and J shed 0 bases, with 12 bases lying between them. The CDR3 spells CASSRQPDPNTGELFF. As DNA, the CDR3 is TGTGCCAGCAGCCGTCAGCCCGATCCGAACACCGGGGAGCTGTTTTTT.